These 28 T cell receptor beta chains were sequenced from one sample in a study of human T cells and chemical hapten exposure. Via MiXCR, TCRdb re-called the RACE reads, giving one row per CDR3 protein. The sample lists approximately 34,000 distinct CDR3 sequences; more than 6% were seen once. The time point here: patch test 1, 2 weeks after DPC sensitization. Noted treatment: therapeutic diphenylcyclopropenone sensitization with weekly scalp DPC. Blood, whole and unfractionated, served as the source for total RNA extraction. Sequencing was performed on whole blood, taken in connection with sensitization to the hapten diphenylcyclopropenone (DPC). These receptors were obtained from a woman aged 25 to 39 with alopecia areata. Some clones in this sample may be carry-over from other donors' samples.

This clonotype was observed many times. Here the CDR3 reads CASSYGGEQYF. The CDR3 DNA reads as TGTGCCAGCAGTTACGGAGGCGAGCAGTACTTC. The rearrangement uses TRBV6-5 and TRBJ2-7; D possibly corresponds to TRBD2 (5 bases). The V end was cut by 2 bases, the J end by 6 bases, with 5 bases between. This CDR3 has 11 amino acids. CDR1 and CDR2 (germline): MNHEY, SVGAGI.

The rearrangement links TRBV27 to TRBJ2-1; 12 bases are shared with TRBD2. V lost 6 bases, J lost 4 bases, and 4 bases stayed unmatched. Germline V gene sequence: CDR1 MNHEY, CDR2 SMNVEV (reference sequence). CDR3 size: 15 residues. DNA of the CDR3: TGTGCCAGCAGGATACTAGCGGGGGGATACAATGAGCAGTTCTTC. Translated: CASRILAGGYNEQFF.

The CDR3 nucleotides read TGTGCCAGCAGCCCCGGAGGGAGCCCCCACTACGAGCAGTACTTC. Amino acids: CASSPGGSPHYEQYF. J is TRBJ2-7 and V is TRBV6-5; D is possibly TRBD2 (6 bases). The length of the CDR3 is 15 residues. Trimming shortened V by 6 bases and J by 3 bases, and 18 bases separated the two germline ends. Germline V gene lookup returns CDR1 MNHEY and CDR2 SVGAGI.

By its share, this clonotype is medium-sized. The V and J genes are TRBV7-8 and TRBJ2-1; TRBD2 matches at 9 bases. The CDR3 consists of 16 residues. The germline gives CDR1 SGHVS, CDR2 FQNEAQ. Losses at the gene ends were 5 bases for V and 4 bases for J; bases not matched to a gene: 9. CDR3 in DNA: TGTGCCAGCAGCCTATTAGCGGGGGCGAGTTACAATGAGCAGTTCTTC. Translated: CASSLLAGASYNEQFF. The whole variable domain, filled in from reference TRBV7-8 and TRBJ2-1, reads GAGVSQSPRYKVAKRGQDVALRCDPISGHVSLFWYQQALGQGPEFLTYFQNEAQLDKSGLPSDRFFAERPEGSVSTLKIQRTQQEDSAVYLCASSLLAGASYNEQFFGPGTRLTVL.

This clonotype was seen repeatedly, ten times or more. The chain combines TRBV20-1 with TRBJ2-7; 7 nucleotides align to TRBD2. In germline, CDR1 is DFQATT, CDR2 SNEGSKA (reference sequence). V shed 0 bases, J shed 2 bases, and the junction held 7 bases outside the gene matches. CDR3 length equals 15 residues. CDR3 in amino acids: CSARDLTSSAYEQYF. The CDR3 DNA sequence: TGCAGTGCTAGAGATTTGACTAGCAGCGCCTACGAGCAGTACTTC.

This clonotype was picked up a small number of times. This sequence joins TRBV29-1 and TRBJ2-7; maybe TRBD1 (5 bases). V lost 4 bases, J lost 7 bases, and 14 bases lay in between. CDR1 is SQVTM, CDR2 ANQGSEA, per germline. This CDR3 region has 12 residues. This CDR3 is CSVGFRDREQYF. CDR3 nucleotides: TGCAGCGTTGGTTTCAGGGATCGGGAGCAGTACTTC.

The chain joins TRBV29-1 to TRBJ2-3, with TRBD2 identical over 13 bases. CDR1 and CDR2 (germline): SQVTM, ANQGSEA. The trim removed 6 bases at V and 0 bases at J, leaving 6 bases unmatched. CDR3 length: 16 amino acids. The chain's CDR3 is CSVRGTSGTSTDTQYF. The CDR3 nucleotides read TGCAGCGTCAGAGGGACTAGCGGGACTAGCACAGATACGCAGTATTTT.

This clonotype was observed many times. V usage is TRBV12-3 or TRBV12-4 and J usage is TRBJ1-5; TRBD1 matches at 8 bases. This CDR3 contains 15 residues. V gave up 5 bases and J gave up 3 bases; unmatched junction bases: 6. The CDR3 DNA reads as TGTGCCAGCAGTCGGACAGGGATCGCCAATCAGCCCCAGCATTTT. This translates into CASSRTGIANQPQHF.

This clonotype was counted at least ten times. This chain links TRBV12-3 or TRBV12-4 with TRBJ2-5; D ambiguous. This CDR3 has 14 residues. V dropped 5 bases and J dropped 5 bases, with 15 bases sitting between them. Written as DNA, the CDR3 is TGTGCCAGCAGTCCTCGGGCCCTCGGGGAGACCCAGTACTTC. Protein sequence: CASSPRALGETQYF.

This clonotype was counted a few times. This chain connects TRBV12-3 or TRBV12-4 to TRBJ2-7; 10 nucleotides align to TRBD1. The CDR3 is 14 amino acids. V shed 6 bases, J shed 5 bases, and the junction held 7 bases outside the gene matches. The CDR3 reads CASSLRTGGNEQYF. The CDR3 DNA is TGTGCCAGCAGCCTTAGGACAGGGGGTAACGAGCAGTACTTC.

This rearrangement joins TRBV6-2 or TRBV6-3 to TRBJ1-5; possible D gene TRBD1, 6 bases. The germline V and J ends were trimmed by 0 bases and 2 bases, with 11 bases remaining between them. CDR3 size: 16 residues. Germline CDR1 is MNHEY and CDR2 is SVGEGT. The chain's CDR3 is CASSYSGAGGNQPQHF. As DNA, the CDR3 is TGTGCCAGCAGTTACTCCGGGGCAGGGGGCAATCAGCCCCAGCATTTT.

At least ten counts were recorded for this clonotype. The gene calls are TRBV20-1 and TRBJ1-2, with D possibly TRBD1 on 6 matching bases. The CDR3 spans 14 residues. The germline V gene encodes CDR1 DFQATT and CDR2 SNEGSKA (reference sequence). Trimming shortened V by 3 bases and J by 4 bases, and 15 bases separated the two germline ends. CDR3 bases: TGCAGTGCTAGGGACGTGCGAGGGGGCTATGGCTACACCTTC. It codes for CSARDVRGGYGYTF.

The sample holds a few counts of this clonotype. The chain employs TRBV19 and TRBJ2-3; D is ambiguous. With 5 bases removed from V and 2 bases from J, the gap between germline ends came to 5 bases. The CDR3 contains 12 residues. Germline loops: CDR1 LNHDA, CDR2 SQIVND (reference sequence). The CDR3 nucleotides read TGTGCCAGTAGTCGGCCCACAGATACGCAGTATTTT. Amino acids: CASSRPTDTQYF.

This clonotype was recorded at least ten times. The genes are TRBV7-9 and TRBJ2-7, with 7 nucleotides matching TRBD1. The CDR3 contains 16 residues. Germline loops: CDR1 SEHNR, CDR2 FQNEAQ (reference sequence). J was trimmed by 6 bases and V by 5 bases; bases with no gene match: 16. The CDR3 region has the DNA TGTGCCAGCAGCAGATCGAAACAGGGGTCCGCGGCCGAGCAGTACTTC. Translating it yields CASSRSKQGSAAEQYF. Looking up the rest from reference TRBV7-9 and TRBJ2-7 gives the full variable domain: DTGVSQNPRHKITKRGQNVTFRCDPISEHNRLYWYRQTLGQGPEFLTYFQNEAQLEKSRLLSDRFSAERPKGSFSTLEIQRTEQGDSAMYLCASSRSKQGSAAEQYFGPGTRLTVT.

This clonotype was observed at least ten times. The V gene is TRBV6-5, the J gene TRBJ1-6; possibly TRBD1 for D (5 bases). The CDR3 has 15 residues. Trimming shortened V by 6 bases and J by 4 bases, and 13 bases separated the two germline ends. The germline V gene has CDR1 MNHEY and CDR2 SVGAGI. The CDR3 nucleotides are TGTGCCAGCAGGCCAGACAGACCTTATAATTCACCCCTCCACTTT. Its translation: CASRPDRPYNSPLHF.

This clonotype came up many times. This rearrangement joins TRBV28 to TRBJ1-1; unclear D gene. V lost 5 bases and J 1 base, leaving 14 bases between the germline ends. CDR3 length: 15 residues. Germline CDR1 and CDR2: MDHEN and SYDVKM. DNA of the CDR3: TGTGCCAGCAGTCCTTCAGAGGGCGGGAACACTGAAGCTTTCTTT. It translates to CASSPSEGGNTEAFF. Full variable domain (outside the CDR3, taken from reference TRBV28 and TRBJ1-1): DVKVTQSSRYLVKRTGEKVFLECVQDMDHENMFWYRQDPGLGLRLIYFSYDVKMKEKGDIPEGYSVSREKKERFSLILESASTNQTSMYLCASSPSEGGNTEAFFGQGTRLTVV.

This clonotype was recorded many times. The CDR3 spells CASRGRLAGGPETQYF. The CDR3 DNA reads as TGTGCCAGCAGGGGCCGACTAGCGGGGGGGCCTGAGACCCAGTACTTC. The V call is TRBV28, the J call TRBJ2-5, with 14 bases that match TRBD2. Germline V lookup: CDR1 MDHEN, CDR2 SYDVKM. This CDR3 has 16 amino acids. V was pared by 6 bases and J by 5 bases, with 8 bases of the junction left unmatched.

This chain connects TRBV6-5 to TRBJ1-2; D call uncertain. This CDR3 has 15 amino acids. Germline V gene sequence: CDR1 MNHEY, CDR2 SVGAGI. Trimming shortened V by 4 bases and J by 4 bases, and 16 bases separated the two germline ends. Here the CDR3 DNA reads TGTGCCAGCAGTTTAGACCAACGCCCGGGCTATGGCTACACCTTC. It translates to CASSLDQRPGYGYTF.

The rearrangement uses TRBV12-3 or TRBV12-4 and TRBJ1-1, with a tentative D call TRBD1 (6 bases). The CDR3 runs 14 residues. Trimming shortened V by 6 bases and J by 0 bases, and 11 bases separated the two germline ends. In DNA, the CDR3 is TGTGCCAGCAGGAAGGACAGAGTGAACACTGAAGCTTTCTTT. It codes for CASRKDRVNTEAFF.

The table lists this clonotype with many counts. This chain uses TRBV25-1 with TRBJ2-3; possibly TRBD1 for D (6 bases). V gave up 6 bases and J gave up 6 bases, with 13 bases separating them. CDR1 is MGHDK, CDR2 SYGVNS, per germline. This CDR3 has 13 amino acids. CDR3 DNA sequence: TGTGCCAGCAGCAAACAGGGATCGGATACGCAGTATTTT. This encodes CASSKQGSDTQYF.

This clonotype was seen more than once but under ten times. The chain employs TRBV4-3 and TRBJ2-1, with TRBD2 matching over 7 bases. Germline loops: CDR1 LGHNA, CDR2 YSLEER. The CDR3 has 16 amino acids. Trimming took 0 bases from V and 5 from J; bases not matched to a gene: 7. The CDR3 sequence: CASSQDEGGGHNEQFF. CDR3 in DNA: TGCGCCAGCAGCCAAGATGAGGGCGGGGGTCACAATGAGCAGTTCTTC.

This clonotype was seen a few times. This sequence joins TRBV7-8 and TRBJ2-2; 8 nucleotides align to TRBD1. Germline lookup yields CDR1 SGHVS and CDR2 FQNEAQ. J lost 7 bases, V lost 3 bases, and 7 bases had no gene match. This CDR3 region has 15 residues. The CDR3 sequence is CASSLTGARVGELFF. For the CDR3, the DNA is TGTGCCAGCAGCTTGACAGGGGCTCGGGTCGGGGAGCTGTTTTTT.

This clonotype showed up many times. The V call is TRBV4-3, the J call TRBJ1-1; D uncertain. Trimming removed 0 bases at V and 5 bases at J, with 16 bases between. CDR3 length: 16 residues. Germline-derived CDR1 and CDR2 are LGHNA and YSLEER. DNA for the CDR3: TGCGCCAGCAGCCAAGATTCTAAGCATCCGCCGACTGAAGCTTTCTTT. It translates to CASSQDSKHPPTEAFF.

This clonotype was counted at least ten times. The chain combines TRBV12-3 or TRBV12-4 with TRBJ1-1, with 7 bases matching TRBD1. The J segment lost 4 bases and the V segment lost 7 bases, leaving 12 bases of the junction unmatched. The CDR3 length is 15 residues. In DNA form, the CDR3 reads TGTGCCAGCACCCCGGGCCAGGGGGTGAGCACTGAAGCTTTCTTT. Its protein product is CASTPGQGVSTEAFF.

This clonotype was detected only a few times. J is TRBJ1-3 and V is TRBV14; no firm D call. CDR3 length: 16 residues. Germline values: CDR1 SGHDN, CDR2 FVKESK. V was clipped by 4 bases and J by 0 bases, with 13 bases between them. CDR3 in DNA: TGTGCCAGCAGCCCCCAGTTGGGCTCCTCTGGAAACACCATATATTTT. Translated: CASSPQLGSSGNTIYF. Complete variable domain (other parts from reference TRBV14 and TRBJ1-3): EAGVTQFPSHSVIEKGQTVTLRCDPISGHDNLYWYRRVMGKEIKFLLHFVKESKQDESGMPNNRFLAERTGGTYSTLKVQPAELEDSGVYFCASSPQLGSSGNTIYFGEGSWLTVV.

A few counts support this clonotype. The chain carries TRBV7-9 and TRBJ2-3; 10 bases map to TRBD1. The CDR3 is made up of 16 amino acids. The ends lost 6 bases at V and 2 bases at J; junction bases unmatched: 8. Germline V CDR1 and CDR2: SEHNR, FQNEAQ (reference sequence). The CDR3: CASSPTDRGVTDTQYF. The CDR3 coding sequence is TGTGCCAGCAGTCCGACGGACAGGGGGGTCACAGATACGCAGTATTTT.

This clonotype was seen repeatedly, ten times or more. V gene TRBV6-5 combines with J gene TRBJ1-4; D unclear. Trimming shortened V by 0 bases and J by 1 base, and 6 bases separated the two germline ends. CDR3 length: 15 residues. Germline CDR1 reads MNHEY; CDR2 reads SVGAGI. In nucleotides, the CDR3 is TGTGCCAGCAGTTACTCGACGGAAACTAATGAAAAACTGTTTTTT. Encoded protein: CASSYSTETNEKLFF.

This clonotype was observed at least ten times. The chain employs TRBV4-3 and TRBJ1-5; D is possibly TRBD1 (5 bases). Trimming pared 0 bases from V and 5 bases from J, leaving 11 bases between. The CDR3 length is 15 residues. Germline V lookup: CDR1 LGHNA, CDR2 YSLEER. The CDR3 bases are TGCGCCAGCAGCCAAGATCTGGAGGGGCATCAGCCCCAGCATTTT. Amino acids: CASSQDLEGHQPQHF.